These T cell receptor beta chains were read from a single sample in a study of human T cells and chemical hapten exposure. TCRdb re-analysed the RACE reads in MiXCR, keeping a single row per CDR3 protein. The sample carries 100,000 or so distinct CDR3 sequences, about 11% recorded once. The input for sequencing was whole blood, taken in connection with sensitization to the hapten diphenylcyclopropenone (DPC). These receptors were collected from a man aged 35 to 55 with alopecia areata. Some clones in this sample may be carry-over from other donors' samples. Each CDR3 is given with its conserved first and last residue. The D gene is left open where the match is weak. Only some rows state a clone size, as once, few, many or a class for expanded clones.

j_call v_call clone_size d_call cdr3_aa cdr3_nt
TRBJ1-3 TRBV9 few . CASSGGGPSGNTIYF TGTGCCAGCAGCGGGGGAGGTCCCTCTGGAAACACCATATATTTT
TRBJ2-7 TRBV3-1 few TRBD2 CASSHSGRDYEQYF TGTGCCAGCAGCCATAGCGGGAGAGACTACGAGCAGTACTTC
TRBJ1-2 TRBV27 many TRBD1 CASRWTGTQNYGYTF TGTGCCAGTCGTTGGACAGGGACCCAGAACTATGGCTACACCTTC
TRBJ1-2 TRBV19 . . CASSRHNPINYGYTF TGTGCCAGTAGTAGGCATAACCCCATCAACTATGGCTACACCTTC
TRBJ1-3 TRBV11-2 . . CASSLHPGAENTIYF TGTGCCAGCAGCTTACATCCGGGGGCTGAAAACACCATATATTTT
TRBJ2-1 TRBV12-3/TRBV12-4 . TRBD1 CASSWGTGNNEQFF TGTGCCAGCTCTTGGGGGACAGGCAACAATGAGCAGTTCTTC
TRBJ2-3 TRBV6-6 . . CASSSHLGPDTQYF TGTGCCAGCAGTTCCCACCTAGGACCAGATACGCAGTATTTT
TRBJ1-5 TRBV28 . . CATRASSNQPQHF TGTGCCACCCGGGCCTCTAGCAATCAGCCCCAGCATTTT
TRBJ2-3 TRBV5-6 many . CASSLGLAAGYGNTDTQYF TGTGCCAGCAGCCTGGGATTGGCGGCGGGATATGGTAACACAGATACGCAGTATTTT
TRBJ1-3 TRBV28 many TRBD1 CASSPQGAGGNTIYF TGTGCCAGCAGTCCACAGGGGGCGGGCGGAAACACCATATATTTT
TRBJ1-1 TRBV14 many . CASSQDFEVLNTEAFF TGTGCCAGCAGCCAAGACTTCGAGGTACTTAACACTGAAGCTTTCTTT
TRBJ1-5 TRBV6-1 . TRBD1 CASSQKTGTVHQPQHF TGTGCCAGCAGTCAAAAAACCGGGACAGTTCATCAGCCCCAGCATTTT